What follows are 7 T cell receptor beta chains derived from one specimen sequenced in a study of blood T cell repertoires in COVID-19. The protocol was immunoSEQ multiplex PCR, while the TCRdb copy is restricted to in-frame clones and leaves out a portion. The table lists around 150,000 clones, roughly 90% of them singletons. Source material: peripheral blood. The receptors were sampled from a man aged 25-40 years with COVID-19, enrolled during active disease.

The sample holds a few counts of this clone. J is TRBJ1-1 and V is TRBV4-1; D perhaps matches TRBD1 (6 bases). This CDR3 has 17 residues. Germline V gene sequence: CDR1 MGHRA, CDR2 YSYEKL. Trimming shortened V by 5 bases and J by 0 bases, and 19 bases separated the two germline ends. CDR3 amino acids: CASSEGPWTALNTEAFF. CDR3 nucleotides: TGCGCCAGCAGCGAAGGGCCTTGGACAGCATTGAACACTGAAGCTTTCTTT.

This rearrangement joins TRBV7-2 to TRBJ2-3, with 8 bases lining up with TRBD1. The junction had 11 bases not matched to a gene; V was cut back by 5 bases and J by 1 base. Germline assignment: CDR1 SGHTA and CDR2 FQGNSA. This CDR3 has 17 amino acids. CDR3 sequence: CASSDRTTGVGTDTQYF. The CDR3 DNA sequence: TGTGCCAGCAGCGACAGAACGACAGGGGTTGGCACAGATACGCAGTATTTT. Together with reference TRBV7-2 and TRBJ2-3, the CDR3 gives the full variable domain: GAGVSQSPSNKVTEKGKDVELRCDPISGHTALYWYRQSLGQGLEFLIYFQGNSAPDKSGLPSDRFSAERTGGSVSTLTIQRTQQEDSAVYLCASSDRTTGVGTDTQYFGPGTRLTVL.

The rearrangement uses TRBV7-2 and TRBJ1-5; TRBD1 agrees at 7 bases. Unmatched junction bases numbered 12, after V lost 4 bases and J lost 6 bases. The CDR3 contains 16 residues. Germline V gives CDR1 SGHTA, CDR2 FQGNSA. CDR3 DNA: TGTGCCAGCAGCTCATTCCCGACAGGGAATAGTCAGCCCCAGCATTTT. Translated, it gives CASSSFPTGNSQPQHF.

This clone was picked up one time. Germline is not matched at one junction end, which may reflect a read error. The J gene is TRBJ2-1, the V gene TRBV20-1, with D maybe TRBD2 (5 bases). Germline V gene lookup returns CDR1 DFQATT and CDR2 SNEGSKA (reference sequence). The CDR3 is 11 residues long. The CDR3 DNA reads as TGCAGTGCTAGATCAGACCCGAAGGAGGTCTTC. Amino acids: CSARSDPKEVF.

The chain is built from TRBV7-2 and TRBJ2-3; D not certain. The CDR3 is 16 residues long. V gave up 5 bases and J gave up 1 base, with 16 bases separating them. Germline-derived CDR1 and CDR2 are SGHTA and FQGNSA. The DNA of the CDR3 is TGTGCCAGCAGCCCGAACAGATTTTCCCGCACAGATACGCAGTATTTT. Translating gives CASSPNRFSRTDTQYF.

The CDR3 bases are TGTGCCAGCAGCTTGGAAACCACCAGATACAATGAGCAGTTCTTC. Residues: CASSLETTRYNEQFF. The chain combines TRBV5-6 with TRBJ2-1; D is unresolved. In germline, CDR1 is SGHDT, CDR2 YYEEEE. The CDR3 spans 15 residues. V lost 0 bases to trimming and J lost 4 bases, with 11 bases between them.

The V gene is TRBV6-4, the J gene TRBJ2-1; TRBD2 aligns across 13 bases. V lost 6 bases to trimming and J lost 2 bases; unmatched junction nucleotides: 1. CDR1 is MRHNA and CDR2 is SNTAGT in the germline V gene. CDR3 size: 15 residues. The CDR3 DNA sequence: TGTGCCAGCAGCGGACTAGCGGGGGCCTACAATGAGCAGTTCTTC. Translating it yields CASSGLAGAYNEQFF.